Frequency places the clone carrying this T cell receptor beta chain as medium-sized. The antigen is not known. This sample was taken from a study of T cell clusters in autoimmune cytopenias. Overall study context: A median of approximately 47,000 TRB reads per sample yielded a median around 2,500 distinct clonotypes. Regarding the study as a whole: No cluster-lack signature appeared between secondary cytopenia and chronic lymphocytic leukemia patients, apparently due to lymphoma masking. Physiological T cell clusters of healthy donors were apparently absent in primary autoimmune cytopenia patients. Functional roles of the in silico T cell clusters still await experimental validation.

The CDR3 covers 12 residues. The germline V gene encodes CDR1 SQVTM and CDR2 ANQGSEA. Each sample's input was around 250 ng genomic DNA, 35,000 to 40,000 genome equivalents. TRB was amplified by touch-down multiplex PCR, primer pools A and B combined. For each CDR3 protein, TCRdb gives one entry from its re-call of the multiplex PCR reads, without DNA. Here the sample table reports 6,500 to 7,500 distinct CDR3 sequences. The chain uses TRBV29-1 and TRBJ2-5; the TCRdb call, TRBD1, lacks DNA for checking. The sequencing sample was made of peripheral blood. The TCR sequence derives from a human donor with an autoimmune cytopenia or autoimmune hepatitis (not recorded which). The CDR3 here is CSAQQGTETQYF.